The 22 T cell receptor beta chains below were found in one sample sequenced in a study of human T cells and chemical hapten exposure. Specified time point: patch test 2, 6 weeks after DPC sensitization. Treatment of the sample: therapeutic diphenylcyclopropenone sensitization with weekly scalp DPC. Via MiXCR, TCRdb re-called the RACE reads, giving one row per CDR3 protein. Of roughly 380,000 distinct CDR3 sequences listed, about 6.3% were seen once; the top ten hold 5% to 6%. The sample here was whole blood, taken in connection with sensitization to the hapten diphenylcyclopropenone (DPC). The receptors originated from a woman between 18 and 30 years old with alopecia areata. Some clones in this sample may be carry-over from other donors' samples.

The chain couples TRBV27 to TRBJ2-7; 10 nucleotides agree with TRBD1. The CDR3 loop spans 15 amino acids. The germline V gene has CDR1 MNHEY and CDR2 SMNVEV (reference sequence). The ends lost 3 bases at V and 5 bases at J; junction bases unmatched: 7. The CDR3 nucleotides read TGTGCCAGCAGTTTCCCGGGGACAGGGGTCCACGAGCAGTACTTC. Its protein product is CASSFPGTGVHEQYF.

In its sample, this clonotype was seen many times. The rearrangement uses TRBV11-2 and TRBJ2-1; the match to TRBD2 covers 7 bases. J gave up 5 bases and V 0 bases, and 4 bases lay outside the gene matches. The CDR3 spans 15 residues. Germline loops: CDR1 SGHAT, CDR2 FQNNGV. CDR3 DNA: TGTGCCAGCAGCTTAGAACCGGGGGGACACAATGAGCAGTTCTTC. Protein product: CASSLEPGGHNEQFF. Looking up the rest from reference TRBV11-2 and TRBJ2-1 gives the full variable domain: EAGVAQSPRYKIIEKRQSVAFWCNPISGHATLYWYQQILGQGPKLLIQFQNNGVVDDSQLPKDRFSAERLKGVDSTLKIQPAKLEDSAVYLCASSLEPGGHNEQFFGPGTRLTVL.

This chain uses TRBV6-2 or TRBV6-3 with TRBJ2-2, with D perhaps TRBD1 (6 bases). V dropped 0 bases and J dropped 1 base, with 9 bases sitting between them. The CDR3 is 16 amino acids. Looked up from germline, CDR1 is MNHEY and CDR2 is SVGEGT. The CDR3 reads CASSYSVQGNTGELFF. CDR3 bases: TGTGCCAGCAGTTACTCGGTACAGGGGAACACCGGGGAGCTGTTTTTT.

This clonotype was found a few times. The chain uses TRBV7-2 and TRBJ1-2; possibly TRBD1 for D (6 bases). Germline CDR1 is SGHTA and CDR2 is FQGNSA. V was trimmed by 5 bases and J by 0 bases, leaving 13 bases between them. CDR3 length equals 15 residues. The CDR3, as DNA: TGTGCCAGCAGCCAATACAGGGTCCCTAACTATGGCTACACCTTC. This translates into CASSQYRVPNYGYTF.

This clonotype has only a few counts. The chain is built from TRBV6-1 and TRBJ2-7, with 9 bases aligning to TRBD1. Germline V gene data show CDR1 as MNHNS and CDR2 as SASEGT. The V and J ends lost 3 bases and 1 base, in that order; junction bases with no gene match: 13. The CDR3 runs 18 residues. The DNA for the CDR3 is TGTGCCAGCAGTGACCGTACTCCGGACAGGGGAGGTTCCTACGAGCAGTACTTC. Protein product: CASSDRTPDRGGSYEQYF.

This clonotype was seen ten or more times. CDR3 DNA: TGTGCCAGCAGCTTAGAACTTGGACAGGGTGGGACTGAAGCTTTCTTT. Its translation: CASSLELGQGGTEAFF. This rearrangement joins TRBV11-1 to TRBJ1-1; 8 bases line up with TRBD1. Trimming at V came to 1 base and at J to 5 bases, leaving 9 bases not matched to a gene. Germline CDR1 reads SGHAT; CDR2 reads FQDESV (reference sequence). The CDR3 totals 16 residues.

In this sample, this clonotype turned up many times. The chain employs TRBV2 and TRBJ1-3, with TRBD1 as a possible D gene (6 bases). The length of the CDR3 is 15 residues. Trimming removed 5 bases from V and 2 bases from J, with 13 bases in between. Germline values: CDR1 SNHLY, CDR2 FYNNEI. The CDR3 DNA reads TGTGCCAGCAGTCCGCAGGGGACGGCTGGAAACACCATATATTTT. It is translated as CASSPQGTAGNTIYF. The full variable domain, completed using reference TRBV2 and TRBJ1-3, is EPEVTQTPSHQVTQMGQEVILRCVPISNHLYFYWYRQILGQKVEFLVSFYNNEISEKSEIFDDQFSVERPDGSNFTLKIRSTKLEDSAMYFCASSPQGTAGNTIYFGEGSWLTVV.

This clonotype was observed at least ten times. The genes are TRBV6-1 and TRBJ1-6; TRBD1 matches 7 bases. Germline V gene sequence: CDR1 MNHNS, CDR2 SASEGT. The V gene end was trimmed by 5 bases and the J gene end by 7 bases; junction bases not matched to a gene: 2. The length of the CDR3 is 13 residues. CDR3 coding DNA: TGTGCCAGCAGTACGGACAGGAATTCACCCCTCCACTTT. Its translation: CASSTDRNSPLHF.

This clonotype came up many times. This sequence joins TRBV2 and TRBJ2-5, with a weak D call TRBD1 (5 bases). The germline gives CDR1 SNHLY, CDR2 FYNNEI. The CDR3 has 13 residues. Trimming shortened V by 6 bases and J by 4 bases, and 12 bases separated the two germline ends. CDR3: CASRTERPETQYF. The CDR3 DNA reads as TGTGCCAGCAGGACAGAACGTCCAGAGACCCAGTACTTC.

The genes are TRBV18 and TRBJ1-2, with TRBD1 matching over 8 bases. After removal of 4 bases from V and 2 bases from J, the junction contained 6 bases not matched to a gene. Germline CDR1 is KGHSH and CDR2 is LQKENI. This CDR3 is 15 amino acids long. The CDR3 DNA reads TGTGCCAGCTCACTCCAGACAGGGGCGAACTATGGCTACACCTTC. Protein product: CASSLQTGANYGYTF.

The rearrangement links TRBV28 to TRBJ1-6, with 7 bases aligning to TRBD1. J was trimmed by 9 bases and V by 5 bases; bases with no gene match: 16. The CDR3 sequence is 17 residues long. Germline loops: CDR1 MDHEN, CDR2 SYDVKM. CDR3 loop: CASSVLGPWDSTSPLHF. CDR3 in DNA: TGTGCCAGCAGTGTCCTGGGCCCGTGGGACAGTACTTCACCCCTCCACTTT.

The rearrangement links TRBV6-6 to TRBJ1-4, with 12 bases aligning to TRBD1. The CDR3 spans 18 residues. Germline CDR1 MNHNY, CDR2 SVGAGI (reference sequence). J was trimmed by 7 bases and V by 4 bases; bases with no gene match: 13. CDR3 region: CASSFRPGQGAQGEKLFF. The DNA of the CDR3 is TGTGCCAGCAGTTTCAGACCGGGACAGGGGGCGCAAGGTGAAAAACTGTTTTTT.

This clonotype came up many times. The genes are TRBV7-2 and TRBJ1-2; D ambiguous. With 3 bases removed from V and 7 bases from J, the gap between germline ends came to 15 bases. Germline V lookup: CDR1 SGHTA, CDR2 FQGNSA. CDR3 length equals 14 residues. The CDR3: CASSFSDESRGYTF. The CDR3 nucleotides read TGTGCCAGCAGCTTTTCCGACGAATCCCGTGGCTACACCTTC.

This clonotype turned up a few times. The chain couples TRBV20-1 to TRBJ2-3; 8 bases are shared with TRBD2. The CDR3 consists of 15 residues. Per the germline V gene, CDR1 is DFQATT and CDR2 is SNEGSKA (reference sequence). Trimming removed 2 bases from V and 1 base from J; junction bases left unmatched: 5. The CDR3 sequence is CSARIARGGTDTQYF. CDR3 in DNA: TGCAGTGCTAGAATCGCGCGGGGGGGCACAGATACGCAGTATTTT.

Ten or more counts support this clonotype. The chain recombines TRBV2 with TRBJ1-1; D not certain. The CDR3 runs 14 residues. Germline V CDR1 and CDR2: SNHLY, FYNNEI. Trimming removed 7 bases from V and 1 base from J, with 13 bases in between. CDR3 residues: CASMPTGRNTEAFF. CDR3 sequence (DNA): TGTGCCAGCATGCCGACCGGTCGGAACACTGAAGCTTTCTTT.

This clonotype was seen at least ten times. This rearrangement joins TRBV6-5 to TRBJ1-2; D is uncertain. CDR1 is MNHEY, CDR2 SVGAGI, per germline. The CDR3 totals 13 residues. V dropped 5 bases and J dropped 1 base, with 8 bases sitting between them. The CDR3 DNA reads as TGTGCCAGCAGTCAACAGATTAACTATGGCTACACCTTC. It specifies CASSQQINYGYTF.

This clonotype showed up many times. J is TRBJ2-3 and V is TRBV6-4; D tentatively fits TRBD1 or TRBD2 (5 bases each). Trimming shortened V by 6 bases and J by 0 bases, and 13 bases separated the two germline ends. This CDR3 comprises 15 residues. Germline V gives CDR1 MRHNA, CDR2 SNTAGT. CDR3 in DNA: TGTGCCAGCAGCGAAGGGACCTCCAGCACAGATACGCAGTATTTT. Amino acid sequence: CASSEGTSSTDTQYF.

There are many counts of this clonotype. The V call is TRBV27, the J call TRBJ2-3, with TRBD2 matching over 9 bases. This CDR3 is built from 17 residues. Germline assignment: CDR1 MNHEY and CDR2 SMNVEV (reference sequence). Germline trimming cut 6 bases from V and 0 bases from J; bases unmatched to any gene: 10. The CDR3 here is CASRYIERGESTDTQYF. The CDR3 bases are TGTGCCAGCAGATACATCGAGCGGGGGGAGAGCACAGATACGCAGTATTTT.

This chain links TRBV14 with TRBJ2-7, with 7 nucleotides matching TRBD1. The CDR3 has 18 residues. Germline V lookup: CDR1 SGHDN, CDR2 FVKESK. The V and J ends lost 2 bases and 0 bases, in that order; junction bases with no gene match: 13. The CDR3, as DNA: TGTGCCAGCAGCCAACCAACGTTCCGGGACAGAAGCTCCTACGAGCAGTACTTC. It specifies CASSQPTFRDRSSYEQYF.

This clonotype was detected only a few times. The chain is built from TRBV5-6 and TRBJ1-1, with no clear D. CDR1 and CDR2 from the germline V gene are SGHDT and YYEEEE. V gave up 0 bases and J gave up 5 bases, with 14 bases separating them. This CDR3 has 15 residues. The DNA of the CDR3 is TGTGCCAGCAGCTTGGTGTCCCGGGTGCGAACTGAAGCTTTCTTT. Protein: CASSLVSRVRTEAFF.

The V gene is TRBV7-2, the J gene TRBJ2-7; TRBD2 aligns across 8 bases. V was clipped by 1 base and J by 6 bases; unmatched bases: 5. Per the germline V gene, CDR1 is SGHTA and CDR2 is FQGNSA. CDR3 length equals 14 residues. CDR3: CASSLGGLVSEQYF. CDR3 DNA sequence: TGTGCCAGCAGCTTAGGGGGACTAGTTTCCGAGCAGTACTTC.

The chain has TRBV7-3 and TRBJ1-6, with unresolved D. Germline CDR1 and CDR2: SGHTA and FQGTGA. The V gene lost 0 bases and the J gene lost 6 bases, with 9 bases spanning the gap. The CDR3 spans 15 residues. The CDR3 DNA sequence: TGTGCCAGCAGCTTAACCCACAGTTCTAATTCACCCCTCCACTTT. This encodes CASSLTHSSNSPLHF.